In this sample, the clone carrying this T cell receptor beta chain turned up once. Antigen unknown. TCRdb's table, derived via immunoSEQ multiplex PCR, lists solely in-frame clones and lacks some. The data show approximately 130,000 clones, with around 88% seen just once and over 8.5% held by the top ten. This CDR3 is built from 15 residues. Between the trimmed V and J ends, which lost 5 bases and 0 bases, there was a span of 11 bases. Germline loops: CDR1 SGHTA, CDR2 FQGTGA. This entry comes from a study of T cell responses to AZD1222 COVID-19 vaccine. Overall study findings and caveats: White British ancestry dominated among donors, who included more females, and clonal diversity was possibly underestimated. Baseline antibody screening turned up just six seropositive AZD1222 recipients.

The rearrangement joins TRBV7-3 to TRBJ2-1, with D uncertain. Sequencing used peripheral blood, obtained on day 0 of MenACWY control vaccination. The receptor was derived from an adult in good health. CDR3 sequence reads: CASSPGRSSYNEQFF. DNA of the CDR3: TGTGCCAGCAGCCCCGGCCGGAGCTCCTACAATGAGCAGTTCTTC.